This T cell receptor beta chain was recovered during a study of PD-1 blockade in classical Hodgkin lymphoma. Study-wide points: By C4D1, diversity of CD4+ TCRs had risen significantly, whereas that of CD8+ TCRs had not. Before treatment, TCR diversity in newly diagnosed patients was reportedly lower than in healthy donors.

The assay was immunoSEQ multiplex PCR, and TCRdb's table has in-frame clones only and misses some. The sample carries about 97,000 clones, approximately 88% recorded once. Comments on this clone: Its target is not known.

Following autologous stem cell transplantation, relapse occurred in every patient, and exposure to brentuximab vedotin varied. The J segment lost 6 bases and the V segment lost 4 bases, leaving 3 bases of the junction unmatched. The CDR3 has 13 amino acids. The germline CDR1 and CDR2 sequences are ENHRY and SYGVKD. V usage is TRBV10-3 and J usage is TRBJ1-2; 9 bases match TRBD1. The receptor was isolated from a human donor with classical Hodgkin lymphoma. Sample: peripheral blood mononuclear cells (PBMCs), taken at baseline. CDR3 amino acids: CAISGTGVDGYTF. The CDR3 DNA reads TGTGCCATCAGTGGGACAGGGGTCGATGGCTACACCTTC.